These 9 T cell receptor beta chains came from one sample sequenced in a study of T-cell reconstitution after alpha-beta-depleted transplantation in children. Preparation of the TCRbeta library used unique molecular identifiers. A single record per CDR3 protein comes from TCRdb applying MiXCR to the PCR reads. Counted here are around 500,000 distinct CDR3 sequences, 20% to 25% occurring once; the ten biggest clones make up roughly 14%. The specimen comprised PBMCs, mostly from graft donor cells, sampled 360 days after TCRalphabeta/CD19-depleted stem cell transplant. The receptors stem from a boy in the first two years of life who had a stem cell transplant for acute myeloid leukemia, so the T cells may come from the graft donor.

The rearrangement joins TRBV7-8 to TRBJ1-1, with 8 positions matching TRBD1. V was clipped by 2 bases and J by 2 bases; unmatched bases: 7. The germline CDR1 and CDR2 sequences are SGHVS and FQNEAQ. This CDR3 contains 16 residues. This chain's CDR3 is CASSLHPDRDNTEAFF. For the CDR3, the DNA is TGTGCCAGCAGCTTACATCCGGACAGGGACAACACTGAAGCTTTCTTT.

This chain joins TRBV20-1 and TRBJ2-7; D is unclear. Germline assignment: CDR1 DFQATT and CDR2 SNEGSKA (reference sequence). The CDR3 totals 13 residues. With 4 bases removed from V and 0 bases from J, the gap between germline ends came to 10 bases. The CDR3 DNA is TGCAGTGCTATCGCGTCTAGCTCCTACGAGCAGTACTTC. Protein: CSAIASSSYEQYF.

CDR3 loop: CSARDLAGASEQYF. The CDR3 DNA reads as TGCAGTGCTAGAGATCTAGCGGGGGCCAGCGAGCAGTACTTC. The chain couples TRBV20-1 to TRBJ2-7; 10 nucleotides agree with TRBD2. Germline-derived CDR1 and CDR2 are DFQATT and SNEGSKA (reference sequence). The CDR3 is 14 residues long. After removal of 0 bases from V and 6 bases from J, the junction contained 5 bases not matched to a gene.

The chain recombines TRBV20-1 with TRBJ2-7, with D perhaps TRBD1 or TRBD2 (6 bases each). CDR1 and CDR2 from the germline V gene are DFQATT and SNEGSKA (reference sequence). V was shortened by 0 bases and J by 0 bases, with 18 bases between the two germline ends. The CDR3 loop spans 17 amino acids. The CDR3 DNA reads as TGCAGTGCTAGAGAGAGGGGACGGGGGCTTCTCTCCTACGAGCAGTACGTC. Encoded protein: CSARERGRGLLSYEQYV.

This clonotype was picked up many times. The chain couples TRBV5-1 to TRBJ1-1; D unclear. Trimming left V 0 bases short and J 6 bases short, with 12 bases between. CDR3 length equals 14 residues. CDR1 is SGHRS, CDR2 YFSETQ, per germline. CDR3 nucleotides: TGCGCCAGCAGCTTGGTTCCCGCCTCGTCTGAAGCTTTCTTT. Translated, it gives CASSLVPASSEAFF.

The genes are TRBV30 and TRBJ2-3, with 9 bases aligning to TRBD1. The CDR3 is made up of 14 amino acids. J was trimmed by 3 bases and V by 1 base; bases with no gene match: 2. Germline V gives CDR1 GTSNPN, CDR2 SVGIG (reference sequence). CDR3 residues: CAWSATGGTDTQYF. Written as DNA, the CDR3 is TGTGCCTGGAGTGCGACAGGGGGGACAGATACGCAGTATTTT. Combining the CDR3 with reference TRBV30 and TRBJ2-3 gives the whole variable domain SQTIHQWPATLVQPVGSPLSLECTVEGTSNPNLYWYRQAAGRGLQLLFYSVGIGQISSEVPQNLSASRPQDRQFILSSKKLLLSDSGFYLCAWSATGGTDTQYFGPGTRLTVL.

The CDR3 sequence: CASRAGGRGTYEQYF. CDR3 DNA: TGTGCCAGCCGCGCAGGGGGAAGAGGGACCTACGAGCAGTACTTC. The chain is built from TRBV6-1 and TRBJ2-7, with 7 positions matching TRBD1. The junction had 12 bases not matched to a gene; V was cut back by 8 bases and J by 2 bases. This CDR3 contains 15 residues. Germline V gene lookup returns CDR1 MNHNS and CDR2 SASEGT.

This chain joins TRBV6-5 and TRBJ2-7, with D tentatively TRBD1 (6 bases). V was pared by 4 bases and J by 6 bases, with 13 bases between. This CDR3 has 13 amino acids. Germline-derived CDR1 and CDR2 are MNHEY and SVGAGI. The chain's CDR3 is CASSSLRGSEQYF. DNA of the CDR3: TGTGCCAGCAGTTCCCTCAGGGGAAGCGAGCAGTACTTC.

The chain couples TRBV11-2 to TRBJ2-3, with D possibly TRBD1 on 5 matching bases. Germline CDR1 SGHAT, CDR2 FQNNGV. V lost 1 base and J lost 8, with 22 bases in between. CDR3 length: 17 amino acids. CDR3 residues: CASSLGKSVILQGTQYF. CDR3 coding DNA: TGTGCCAGCAGCTTAGGAAAGAGCGTAATCCTCCAGGGTACGCAGTATTTT.